One sample yielded the 8 T cell receptor beta chains listed below, sequenced in a study of blood T cell repertoires in COVID-19. Sequenced by immunoSEQ multiplex PCR; TCRdb stores in-frame clones only, minus some. The sample includes around 190,000 clones, more than 70% of them seen just once. Sequencing was carried out using peripheral blood. These TCRs come from a human donor in a cohort sampled during active COVID-19.

The chain employs TRBV5-1 and TRBJ2-3; 7 bases align to TRBD1. This CDR3 is built from 15 residues. The germline V gene encodes CDR1 SGHRS and CDR2 YFSETQ. Trimming took 3 bases from V and 2 from J; bases not matched to a gene: 6. CDR3 bases: TGCGCCAGCAGCTCCACAGGGGCGAACACAGATACGCAGTATTTT. Translated, it gives CASSSTGANTDTQYF.

The J gene is TRBJ2-7, the V gene TRBV6-5; TRBD2 might be the D (5 bases). Trimming pared 7 bases from V and 1 base from J, leaving 11 bases between. Germline-derived CDR1 and CDR2 are MNHEY and SVGAGI. The CDR3 covers 13 residues. CDR3 residues: CASTLRDSYEQYF. The CDR3 nucleotides read TGTGCCAGCACCCTTCGGGATTCCTACGAGCAGTACTTC.

The chain joins TRBV5-1 to TRBJ2-5; 7 bases map to TRBD1. Germline CDR1 and CDR2: SGHRS and YFSETQ. The CDR3 length is 15 residues. V dropped 4 bases and J dropped 2; count of bases not matched to a gene: 8. CDR3 in DNA: TGCGCCAGCAGCCGGGGACAGACGAAACAAGAGACCCAGTACTTC. Protein product: CASSRGQTKQETQYF.

The V call is TRBV9, the J call TRBJ2-3; TRBD2 agrees at 13 bases. Germline CDR1 and CDR2: SGDLS and YYNGEE. The length of the CDR3 is 20 residues. V trimming: 0 bases; J trimming: 2 bases; junction bases outside the gene matches: 12. CDR3 DNA: TGTGCCAGCAGCGTAGCAACTCCGACTAGCGGGGGGACAACCACAGATACGCAGTATTTT. Its translation is CASSVATPTSGGTTTDTQYF.

The rearrangement uses TRBV4-1 and TRBJ2-2; 12 positions match TRBD2. This CDR3 region has 16 residues. V was pared by 2 bases and J by 6 bases, with 4 bases of the junction left unmatched. Germline values: CDR1 MGHRA, CDR2 YSYEKL. CDR3 nucleotide sequence: TGCGCCAGCAGCCAACAACTAGCGGGGGGCCCCGGGGAGCTGTTTTTT. This translates into CASSQQLAGGPGELFF.

V is TRBV6-1 and J is TRBJ1-4; 7 bases fit TRBD1. The trim removed 0 bases at V and 8 bases at J, leaving 9 bases unmatched. The germline V gene encodes CDR1 MNHNS and CDR2 SASEGT. CDR3 length: 16 amino acids. The CDR3, as DNA: TGTGCCAGCAGTGAAGCAGAGACAGGGACTTACGAAAAACTGTTTTTT. Its translation: CASSEAETGTYEKLFF.

V and J are TRBV3-1 (or the pseudogene TRBV3-2) and TRBJ1-2; D is unresolved. Germline V gives CDR1 LGHDT, CDR2 YNNKEL (reference sequence). The V and J ends lost 3 bases and 3 bases respectively, with 11 bases between them. The CDR3 is 14 amino acids. The DNA for the CDR3 is TGTGCCAGCAGCCACCTGGCCGGGGACTATGGCTACACCTTC. It is translated as CASSHLAGDYGYTF.

The V call is TRBV6-1, the J call TRBJ1-2; D gene ambiguous. This CDR3 spans 15 amino acids. The V gene lost 1 base and the J gene lost 4 bases, with 13 bases spanning the gap. Germline V gene sequence: CDR1 MNHNS, CDR2 SASEGT. The CDR3 spells CASSEERLGSYGYTF. CDR3 nucleotides: TGTGCCAGCAGTGAAGAGAGGTTAGGGAGCTATGGCTACACCTTC.